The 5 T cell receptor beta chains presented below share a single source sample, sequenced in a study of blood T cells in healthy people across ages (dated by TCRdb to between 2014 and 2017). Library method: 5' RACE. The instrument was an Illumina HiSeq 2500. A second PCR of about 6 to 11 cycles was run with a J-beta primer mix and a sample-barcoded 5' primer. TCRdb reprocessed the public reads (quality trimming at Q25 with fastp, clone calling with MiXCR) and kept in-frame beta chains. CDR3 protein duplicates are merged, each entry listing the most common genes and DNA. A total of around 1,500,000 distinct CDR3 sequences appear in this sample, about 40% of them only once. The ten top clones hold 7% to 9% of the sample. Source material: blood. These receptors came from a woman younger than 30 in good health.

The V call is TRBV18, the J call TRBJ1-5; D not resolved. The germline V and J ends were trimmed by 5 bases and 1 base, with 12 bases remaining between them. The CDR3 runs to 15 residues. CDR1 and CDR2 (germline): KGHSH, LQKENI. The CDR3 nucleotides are TGTGCCAGCTCAGATGGAATCCAGAGCAATCAGCCCCAGCATTTT. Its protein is CASSDGIQSNQPQHF.

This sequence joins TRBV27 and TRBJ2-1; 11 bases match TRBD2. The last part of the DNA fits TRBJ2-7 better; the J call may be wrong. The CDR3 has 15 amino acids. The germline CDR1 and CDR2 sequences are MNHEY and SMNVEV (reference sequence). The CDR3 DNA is TGTGCCAGCAGTTTTACTAGCGGGAGTGACAATGAGCAGTACTTC. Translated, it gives CASSFTSGSDNEQYF.

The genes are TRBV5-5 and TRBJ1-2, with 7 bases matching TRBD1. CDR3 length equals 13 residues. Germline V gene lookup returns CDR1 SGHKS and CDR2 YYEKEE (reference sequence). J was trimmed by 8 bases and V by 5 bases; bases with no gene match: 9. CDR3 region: CASSGGTDSGYTF. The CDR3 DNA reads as TGTGCCAGCAGTGGTGGGACAGATTCCGGCTACACCTTC.

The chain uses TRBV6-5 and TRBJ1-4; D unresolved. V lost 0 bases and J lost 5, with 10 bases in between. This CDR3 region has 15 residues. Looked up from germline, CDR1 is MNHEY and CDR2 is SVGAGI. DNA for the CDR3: TGTGCCAGCAGTTACTCCGGCAGCTTGAATGAAAAACTGTTTTTT. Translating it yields CASSYSGSLNEKLFF.

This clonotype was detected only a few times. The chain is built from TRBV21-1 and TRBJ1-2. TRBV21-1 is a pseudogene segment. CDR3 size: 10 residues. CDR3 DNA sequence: TGTGCCAGCAAGGCGGGTGGCTACACCTTC. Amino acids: CASKAGGYTF.